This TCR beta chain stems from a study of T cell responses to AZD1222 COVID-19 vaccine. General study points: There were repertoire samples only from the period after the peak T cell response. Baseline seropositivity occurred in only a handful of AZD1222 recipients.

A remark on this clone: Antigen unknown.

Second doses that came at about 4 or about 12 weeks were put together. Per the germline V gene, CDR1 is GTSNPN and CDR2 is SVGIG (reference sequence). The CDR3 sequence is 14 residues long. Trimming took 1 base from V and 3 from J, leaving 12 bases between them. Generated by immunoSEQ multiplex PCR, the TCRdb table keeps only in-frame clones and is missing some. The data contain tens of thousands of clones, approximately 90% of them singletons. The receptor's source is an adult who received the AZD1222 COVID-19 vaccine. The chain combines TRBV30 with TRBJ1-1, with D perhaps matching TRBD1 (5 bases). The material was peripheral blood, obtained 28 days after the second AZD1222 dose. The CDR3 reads CAWSESGGDTEAFF. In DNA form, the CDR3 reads TGTGCCTGGAGTGAGAGTGGGGGGGACACTGAAGCTTTCTTT.